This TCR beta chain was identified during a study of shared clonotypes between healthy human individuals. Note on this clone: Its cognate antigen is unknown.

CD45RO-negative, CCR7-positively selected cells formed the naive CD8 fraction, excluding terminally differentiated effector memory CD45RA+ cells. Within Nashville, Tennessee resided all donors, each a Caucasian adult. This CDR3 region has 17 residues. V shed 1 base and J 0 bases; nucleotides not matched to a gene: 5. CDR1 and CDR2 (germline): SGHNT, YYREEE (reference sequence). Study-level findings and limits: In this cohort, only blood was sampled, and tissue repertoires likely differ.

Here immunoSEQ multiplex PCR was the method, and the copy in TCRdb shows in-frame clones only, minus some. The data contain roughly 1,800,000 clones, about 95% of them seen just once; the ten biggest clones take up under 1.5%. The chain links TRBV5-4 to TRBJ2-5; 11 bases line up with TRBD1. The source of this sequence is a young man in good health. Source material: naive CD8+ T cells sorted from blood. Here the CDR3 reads CASSLYGQGAYQETQYF. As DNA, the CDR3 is TGTGCCAGCAGCTTGTACGGACAGGGGGCCTACCAAGAGACCCAGTACTTC.